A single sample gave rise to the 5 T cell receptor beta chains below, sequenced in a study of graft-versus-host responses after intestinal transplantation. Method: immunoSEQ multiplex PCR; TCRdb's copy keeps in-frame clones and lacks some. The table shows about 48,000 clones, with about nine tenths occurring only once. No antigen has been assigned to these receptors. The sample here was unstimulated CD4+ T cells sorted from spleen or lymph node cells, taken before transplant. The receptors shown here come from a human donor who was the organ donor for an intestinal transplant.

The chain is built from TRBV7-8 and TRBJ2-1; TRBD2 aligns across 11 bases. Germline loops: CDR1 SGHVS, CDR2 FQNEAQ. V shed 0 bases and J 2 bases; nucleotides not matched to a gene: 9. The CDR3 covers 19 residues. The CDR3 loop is CASSLAYGTSGRPYNEQFF. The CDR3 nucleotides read TGTGCCAGCAGCTTAGCGTATGGGACTAGCGGTAGACCCTACAATGAGCAGTTCTTC.

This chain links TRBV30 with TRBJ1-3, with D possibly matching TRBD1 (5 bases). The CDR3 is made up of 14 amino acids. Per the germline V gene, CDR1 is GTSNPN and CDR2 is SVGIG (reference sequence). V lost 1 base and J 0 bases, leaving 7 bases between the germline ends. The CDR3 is CAWSEGFSGNTIYF. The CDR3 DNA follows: TGTGCCTGGAGTGAGGGGTTCTCTGGAAACACCATATATTTT.

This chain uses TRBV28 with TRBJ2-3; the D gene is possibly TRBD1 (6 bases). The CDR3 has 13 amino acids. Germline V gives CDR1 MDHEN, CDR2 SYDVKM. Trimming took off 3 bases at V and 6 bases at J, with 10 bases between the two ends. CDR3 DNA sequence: TGTGCCAGCAGTTTGGGGGCATTTGATACGCAGTATTTT. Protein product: CASSLGAFDTQYF.

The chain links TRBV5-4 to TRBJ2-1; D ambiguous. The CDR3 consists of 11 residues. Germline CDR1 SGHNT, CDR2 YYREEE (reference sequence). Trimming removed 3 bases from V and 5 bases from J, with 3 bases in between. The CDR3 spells CASSYDNEQFF. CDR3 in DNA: TGTGCCAGCAGCTACGACAATGAGCAGTTCTTC.

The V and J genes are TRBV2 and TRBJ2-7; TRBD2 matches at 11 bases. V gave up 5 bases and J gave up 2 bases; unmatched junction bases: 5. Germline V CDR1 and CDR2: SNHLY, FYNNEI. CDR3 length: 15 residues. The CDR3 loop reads CASSPLAGGPYEQYF. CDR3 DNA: TGTGCCAGCAGTCCTCTAGCGGGAGGTCCCTACGAGCAGTACTTC.